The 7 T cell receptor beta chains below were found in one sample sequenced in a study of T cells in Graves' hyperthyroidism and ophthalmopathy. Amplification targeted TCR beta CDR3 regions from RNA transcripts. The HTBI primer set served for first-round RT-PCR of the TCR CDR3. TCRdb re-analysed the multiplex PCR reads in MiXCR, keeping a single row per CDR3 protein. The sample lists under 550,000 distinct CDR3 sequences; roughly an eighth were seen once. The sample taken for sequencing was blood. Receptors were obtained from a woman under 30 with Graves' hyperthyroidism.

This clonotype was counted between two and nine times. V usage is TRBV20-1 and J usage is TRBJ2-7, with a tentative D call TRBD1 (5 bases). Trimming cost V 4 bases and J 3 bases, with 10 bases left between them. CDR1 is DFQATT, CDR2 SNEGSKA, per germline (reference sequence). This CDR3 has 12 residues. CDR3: CSAKGQYYEQYF. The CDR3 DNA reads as TGCAGTGCTAAGGGGCAGTACTACGAGCAGTACTTC.

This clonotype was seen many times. Written as DNA, the CDR3 is TGTGCCAGCAGCCAGGGCTCGGGGACTGAAGCTTTCTTT. This codes for CASSQGSGTEAFF. The chain couples TRBV12-3 or TRBV12-4 to TRBJ1-1; tentative D call: TRBD1 (5 bases). The V end lost 6 bases, the J end lost 5 bases, and 13 bases lay between the germline ends. This CDR3 is 13 amino acids long.

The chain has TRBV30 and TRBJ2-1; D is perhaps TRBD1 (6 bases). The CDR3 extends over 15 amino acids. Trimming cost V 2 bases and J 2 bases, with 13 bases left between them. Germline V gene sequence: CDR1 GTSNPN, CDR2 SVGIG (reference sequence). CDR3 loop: CAWSPPGAPYNEQFF. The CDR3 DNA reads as TGTGCCTGGAGTCCCCCAGGGGCACCCTACAATGAGCAGTTCTTC.

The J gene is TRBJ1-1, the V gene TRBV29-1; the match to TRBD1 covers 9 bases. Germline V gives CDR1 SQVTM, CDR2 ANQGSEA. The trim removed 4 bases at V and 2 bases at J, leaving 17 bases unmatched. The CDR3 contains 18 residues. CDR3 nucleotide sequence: TGCAGCGTTGTACAGGGGGCCATCTCGACTATGTTAAACACTGAAGCTTTCTTT. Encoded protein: CSVVQGAISTMLNTEAFF.

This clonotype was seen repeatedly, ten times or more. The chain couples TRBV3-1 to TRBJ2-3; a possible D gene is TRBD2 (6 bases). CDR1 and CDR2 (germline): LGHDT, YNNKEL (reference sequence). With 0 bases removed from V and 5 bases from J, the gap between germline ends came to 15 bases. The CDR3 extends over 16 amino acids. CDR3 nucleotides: TGTGCCAGCAGCCAAGATCACGGGAGAGGGGAAGATACGCAGTATTTT. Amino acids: CASSQDHGRGEDTQYF.

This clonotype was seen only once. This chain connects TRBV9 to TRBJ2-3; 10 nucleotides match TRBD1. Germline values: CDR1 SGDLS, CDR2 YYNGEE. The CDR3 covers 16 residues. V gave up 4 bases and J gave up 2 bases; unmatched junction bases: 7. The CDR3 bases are TGTGCCAGCAGCCTCTGGACAGGGGGGATCACAGATACGCAGTATTTT. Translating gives CASSLWTGGITDTQYF.

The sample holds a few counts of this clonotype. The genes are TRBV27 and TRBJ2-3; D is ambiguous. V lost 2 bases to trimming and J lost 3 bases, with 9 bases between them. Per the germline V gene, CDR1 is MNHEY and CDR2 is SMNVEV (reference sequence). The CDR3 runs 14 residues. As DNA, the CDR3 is TGTGCCAGCAGTTTAGGATTCACGACAGATACGCAGTATTTT. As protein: CASSLGFTTDTQYF.